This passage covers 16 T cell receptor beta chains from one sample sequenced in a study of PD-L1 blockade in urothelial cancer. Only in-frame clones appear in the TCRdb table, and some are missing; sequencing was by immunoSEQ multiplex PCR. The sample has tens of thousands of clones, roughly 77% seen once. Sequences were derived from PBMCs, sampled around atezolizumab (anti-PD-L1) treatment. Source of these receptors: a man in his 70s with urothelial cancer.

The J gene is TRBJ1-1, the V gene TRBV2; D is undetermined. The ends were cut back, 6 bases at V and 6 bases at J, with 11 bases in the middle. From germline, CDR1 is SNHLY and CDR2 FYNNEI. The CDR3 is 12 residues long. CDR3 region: CASSSRGPEAFF. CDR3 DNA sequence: TGTGCCAGCAGCTCCCGAGGTCCTGAAGCTTTCTTT.

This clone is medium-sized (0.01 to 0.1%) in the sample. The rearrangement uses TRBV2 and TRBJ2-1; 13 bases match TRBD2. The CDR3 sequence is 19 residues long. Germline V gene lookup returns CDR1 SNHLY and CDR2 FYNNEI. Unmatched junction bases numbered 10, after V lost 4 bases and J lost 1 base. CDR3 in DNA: TGTGCCAGCAGTGGTCGACTAGCGGGGGGCATTAGTTCCTACAATGAGCAGTTCTTC. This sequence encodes CASSGRLAGGISSYNEQFF.

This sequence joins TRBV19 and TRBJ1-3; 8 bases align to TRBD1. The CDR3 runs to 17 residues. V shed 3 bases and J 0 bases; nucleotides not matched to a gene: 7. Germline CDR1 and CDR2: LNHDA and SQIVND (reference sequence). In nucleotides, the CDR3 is TGTGCCAGTAGTATTCGTTCAGGGGGCATCTCTGGAAACACCATATATTTT. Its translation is CASSIRSGGISGNTIYF.

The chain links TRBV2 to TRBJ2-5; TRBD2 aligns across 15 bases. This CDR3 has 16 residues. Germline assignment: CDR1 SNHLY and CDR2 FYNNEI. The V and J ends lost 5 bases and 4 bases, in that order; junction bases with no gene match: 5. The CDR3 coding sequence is TGTGCCAGCAGTCGGACTAGCGGGGGGGCCTTAGAGACCCAGTACTTC. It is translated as CASSRTSGGALETQYF.

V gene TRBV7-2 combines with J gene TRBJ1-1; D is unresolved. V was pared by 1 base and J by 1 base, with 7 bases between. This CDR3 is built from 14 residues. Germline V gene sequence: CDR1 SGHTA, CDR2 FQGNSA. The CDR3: CASSLDRRNTEAFF. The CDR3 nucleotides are TGTGCCAGCAGCTTAGATCGGAGGAACACTGAAGCTTTCTTT.

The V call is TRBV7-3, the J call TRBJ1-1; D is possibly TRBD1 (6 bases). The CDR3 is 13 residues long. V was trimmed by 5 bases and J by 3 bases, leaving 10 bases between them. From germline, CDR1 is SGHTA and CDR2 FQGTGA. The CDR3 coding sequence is TGTGCCAGCAGCAGCCAGGGGCACACTGAAGCTTTCTTT. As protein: CASSSQGHTEAFF.

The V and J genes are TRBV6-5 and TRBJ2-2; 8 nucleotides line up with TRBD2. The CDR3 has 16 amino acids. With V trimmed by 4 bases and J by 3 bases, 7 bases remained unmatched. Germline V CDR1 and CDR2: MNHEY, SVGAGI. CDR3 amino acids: CASSLPRGADTGELFF. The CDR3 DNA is TGTGCCAGCAGTTTACCGCGGGGGGCGGACACCGGGGAGCTGTTTTTT.

For the CDR3, the DNA is TGTGCCAGCAGTCCAAACTCACGACCGGGACAGGTCAACACTGAAGCTTTCTTT. Translated, it gives CASSPNSRPGQVNTEAFF. The chain employs TRBV28 and TRBJ1-1, with 8 bases fitting TRBD1. With V trimmed by 5 bases and J by 2 bases, 16 bases remained unmatched. The V gene's germline CDR1 is MDHEN and CDR2 SYDVKM. The CDR3 spans 18 residues.

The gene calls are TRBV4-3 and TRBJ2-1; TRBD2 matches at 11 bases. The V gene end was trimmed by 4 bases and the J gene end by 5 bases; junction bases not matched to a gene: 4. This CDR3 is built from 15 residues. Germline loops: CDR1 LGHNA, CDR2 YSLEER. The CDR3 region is CASSRTSGGDNEQFF. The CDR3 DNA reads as TGCGCCAGCAGCCGAACTAGCGGGGGAGACAATGAGCAGTTCTTC.

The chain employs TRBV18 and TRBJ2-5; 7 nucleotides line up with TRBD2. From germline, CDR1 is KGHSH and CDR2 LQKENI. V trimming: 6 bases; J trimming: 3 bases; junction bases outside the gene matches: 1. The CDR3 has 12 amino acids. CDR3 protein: CASSLAEETQYF. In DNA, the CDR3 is TGTGCCAGCTCGCTAGCGGAAGAGACCCAGTACTTC.

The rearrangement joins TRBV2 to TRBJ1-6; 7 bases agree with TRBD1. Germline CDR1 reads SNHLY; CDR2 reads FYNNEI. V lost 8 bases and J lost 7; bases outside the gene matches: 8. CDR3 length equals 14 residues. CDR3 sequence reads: CASLGGAGNSPLHF. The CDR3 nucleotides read TGTGCCAGCCTAGGGGGCGCAGGAAATTCACCCCTCCACTTT.

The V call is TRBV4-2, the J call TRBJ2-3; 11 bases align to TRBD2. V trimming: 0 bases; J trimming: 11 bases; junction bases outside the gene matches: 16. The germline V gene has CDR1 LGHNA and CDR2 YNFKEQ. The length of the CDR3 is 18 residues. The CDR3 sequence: CASSQEGSTSGRGGWQYF. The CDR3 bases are TGTGCCAGCAGCCAAGAAGGTTCCACTAGCGGGAGAGGAGGGTGGCAGTATTTT.

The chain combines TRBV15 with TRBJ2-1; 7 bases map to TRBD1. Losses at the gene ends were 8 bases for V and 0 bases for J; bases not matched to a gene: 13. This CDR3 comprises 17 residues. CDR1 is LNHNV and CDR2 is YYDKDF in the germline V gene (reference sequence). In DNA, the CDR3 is TGTGCCACCTCGGACAGGCTTCGGATGAGCTCCTACAATGAGCAGTTCTTC. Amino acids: CATSDRLRMSSYNEQFF.

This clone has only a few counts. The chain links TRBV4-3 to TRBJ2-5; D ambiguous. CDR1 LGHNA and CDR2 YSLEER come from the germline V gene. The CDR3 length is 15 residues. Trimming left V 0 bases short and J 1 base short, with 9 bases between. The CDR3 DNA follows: TGCGCCAGCAGCCAAGATATCGCTACCCAAGAGACCCAGTACTTC. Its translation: CASSQDIATQETQYF.

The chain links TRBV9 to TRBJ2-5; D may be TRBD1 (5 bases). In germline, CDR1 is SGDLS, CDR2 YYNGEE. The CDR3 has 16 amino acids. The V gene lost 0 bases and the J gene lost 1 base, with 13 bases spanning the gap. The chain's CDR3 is CASSVAPDRPQETQYF. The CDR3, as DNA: TGTGCCAGCAGCGTAGCTCCCGACAGACCCCAAGAGACCCAGTACTTC. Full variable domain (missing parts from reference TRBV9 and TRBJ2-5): DSGVTQTPKHLITATGQRVTLRCSPRSGDLSVYWYQQSLDQGLQFLIQYYNGEERAKGNILERFSAQQFPDLHSELNLSSLELGDSALYFCASSVAPDRPQETQYFGPGTRLLVL.

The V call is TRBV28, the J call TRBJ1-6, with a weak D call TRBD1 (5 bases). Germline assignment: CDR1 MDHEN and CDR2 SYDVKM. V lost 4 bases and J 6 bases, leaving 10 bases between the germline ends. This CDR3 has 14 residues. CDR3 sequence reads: CASSSPQGNSPLHF. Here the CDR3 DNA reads TGTGCCAGCAGTTCCCCCCAGGGTAATTCACCCCTCCACTTT.